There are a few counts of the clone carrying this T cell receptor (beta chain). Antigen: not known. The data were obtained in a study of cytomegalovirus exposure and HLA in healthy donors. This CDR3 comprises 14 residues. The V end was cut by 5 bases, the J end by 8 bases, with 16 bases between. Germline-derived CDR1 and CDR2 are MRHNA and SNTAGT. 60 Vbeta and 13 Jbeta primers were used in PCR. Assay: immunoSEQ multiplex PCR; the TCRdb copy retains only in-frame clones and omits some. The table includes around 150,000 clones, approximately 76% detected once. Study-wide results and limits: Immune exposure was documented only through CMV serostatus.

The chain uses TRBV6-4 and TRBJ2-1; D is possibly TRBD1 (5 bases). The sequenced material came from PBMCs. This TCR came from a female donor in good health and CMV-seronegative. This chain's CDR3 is CASSPTRDWDEQFF. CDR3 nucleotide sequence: TGTGCCAGCAGTCCCACCAGGGATTGGGATGAGCAGTTCTTC.